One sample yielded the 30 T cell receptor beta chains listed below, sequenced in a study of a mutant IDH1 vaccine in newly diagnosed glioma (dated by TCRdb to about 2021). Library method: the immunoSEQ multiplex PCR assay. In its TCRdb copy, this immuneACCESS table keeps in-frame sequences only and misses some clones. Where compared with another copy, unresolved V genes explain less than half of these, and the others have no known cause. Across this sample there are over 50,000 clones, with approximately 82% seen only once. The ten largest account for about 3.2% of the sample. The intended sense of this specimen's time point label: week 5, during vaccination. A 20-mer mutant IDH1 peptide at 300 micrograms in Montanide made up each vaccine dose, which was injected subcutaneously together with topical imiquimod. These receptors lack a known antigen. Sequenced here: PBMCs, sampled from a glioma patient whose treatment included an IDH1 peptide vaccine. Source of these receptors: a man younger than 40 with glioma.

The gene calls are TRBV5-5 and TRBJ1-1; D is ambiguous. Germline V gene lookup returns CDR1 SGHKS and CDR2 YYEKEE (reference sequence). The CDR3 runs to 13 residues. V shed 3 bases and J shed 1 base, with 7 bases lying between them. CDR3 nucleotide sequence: TGTGCCAGCAGCTGGATTGGGAACACTGAAGCTTTCTTT. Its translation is CASSWIGNTEAFF.

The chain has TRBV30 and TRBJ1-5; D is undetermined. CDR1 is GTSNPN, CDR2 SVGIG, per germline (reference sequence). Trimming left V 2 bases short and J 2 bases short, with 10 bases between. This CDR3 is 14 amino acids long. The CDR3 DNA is TGTGCCTGGAGTATAGGACTAGGCAATCAGCCCCAGCATTTT. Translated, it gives CAWSIGLGNQPQHF.

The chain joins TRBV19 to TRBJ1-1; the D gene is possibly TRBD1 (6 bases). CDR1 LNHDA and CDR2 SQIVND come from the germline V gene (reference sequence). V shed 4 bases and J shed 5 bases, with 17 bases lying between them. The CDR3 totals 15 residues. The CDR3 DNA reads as TGTGCCAGTAGTAGAGTGGACAGTACGGTAACTGAAGCTTTCTTT. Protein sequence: CASSRVDSTVTEAFF.

The CDR3 sequence is CASIALVGIGSPLHF. CDR3 in DNA: TGTGCCAGCATTGCCTTGGTGGGTATCGGTTCACCCCTCCACTTT. This chain connects TRBV11-2 to TRBJ1-6; D gene ambiguous. Deletions cut 7 bases from V and 9 bases from J, with 19 bases between. The CDR3 contains 15 residues. Germline CDR1 and CDR2: SGHAT and FQNNGV.

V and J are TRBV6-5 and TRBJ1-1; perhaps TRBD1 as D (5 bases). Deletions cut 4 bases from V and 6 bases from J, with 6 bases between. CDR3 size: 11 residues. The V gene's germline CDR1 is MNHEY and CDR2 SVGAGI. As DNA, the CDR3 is TGTGCCAGCAGTTGGGGGGCTGAAGCTTTCTTT. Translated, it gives CASSWGAEAFF.

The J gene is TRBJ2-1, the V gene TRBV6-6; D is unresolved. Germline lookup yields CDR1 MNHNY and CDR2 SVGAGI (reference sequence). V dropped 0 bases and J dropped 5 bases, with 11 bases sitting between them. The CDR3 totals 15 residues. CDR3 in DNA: TGTGCCAGCAGTTACTCGAGCCCGGGCGACAATGAGCAGTTCTTC. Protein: CASSYSSPGDNEQFF.

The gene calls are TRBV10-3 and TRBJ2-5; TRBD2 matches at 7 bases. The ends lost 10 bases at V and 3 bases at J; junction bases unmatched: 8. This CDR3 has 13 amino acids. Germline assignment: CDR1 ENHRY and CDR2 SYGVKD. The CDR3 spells CASRGESEETQYF. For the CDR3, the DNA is TGTGCCAGCCGGGGGGAGTCGGAAGAGACCCAGTACTTC.

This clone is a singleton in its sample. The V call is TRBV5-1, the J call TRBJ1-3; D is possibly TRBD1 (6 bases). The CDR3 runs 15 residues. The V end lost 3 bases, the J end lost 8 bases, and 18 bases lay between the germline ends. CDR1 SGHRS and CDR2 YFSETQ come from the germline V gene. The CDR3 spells CASSWSSVPGDTIYF. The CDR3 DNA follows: TGCGCCAGCAGCTGGAGCAGCGTCCCAGGGGACACCATATATTTT.

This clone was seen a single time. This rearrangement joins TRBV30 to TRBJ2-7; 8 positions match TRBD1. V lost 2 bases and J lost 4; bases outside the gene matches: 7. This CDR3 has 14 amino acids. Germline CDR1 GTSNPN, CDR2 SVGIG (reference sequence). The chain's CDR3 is CAWSMTGVSYEQYF. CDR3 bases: TGTGCCTGGAGTATGACAGGGGTATCTTACGAGCAGTACTTC.

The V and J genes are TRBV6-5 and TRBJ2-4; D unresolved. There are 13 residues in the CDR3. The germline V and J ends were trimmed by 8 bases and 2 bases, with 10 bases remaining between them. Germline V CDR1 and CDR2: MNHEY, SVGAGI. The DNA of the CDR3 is TGTGCCAGCTCCTTAACTTCCAAAAACATTCAGTACTTC. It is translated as CASSLTSKNIQYF.

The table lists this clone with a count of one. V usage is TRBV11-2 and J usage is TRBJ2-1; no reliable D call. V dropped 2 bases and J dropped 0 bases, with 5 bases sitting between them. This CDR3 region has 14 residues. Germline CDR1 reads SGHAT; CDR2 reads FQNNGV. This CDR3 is CASSLPSSYNEQFF. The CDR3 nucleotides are TGTGCCAGCAGCTTACCCAGCTCCTACAATGAGCAGTTCTTC.

The CDR3 sequence: CASSPGLAGFSTDTQYF. Here the CDR3 DNA reads TGTGCCAGCAGCCCAGGACTAGCGGGCTTTAGCACAGATACGCAGTATTTT. The chain is built from TRBV7-6 and TRBJ2-3; 11 bases are a match to TRBD2. The V gene's germline CDR1 is SGHVS and CDR2 FNYEAQ. This CDR3 contains 17 residues. V shed 5 bases and J 0 bases; nucleotides not matched to a gene: 7.

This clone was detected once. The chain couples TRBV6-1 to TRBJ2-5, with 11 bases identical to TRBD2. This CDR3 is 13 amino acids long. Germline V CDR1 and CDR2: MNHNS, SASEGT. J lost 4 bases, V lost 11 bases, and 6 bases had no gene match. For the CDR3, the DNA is TGTGCCGGTAGCGGGGGGGCAGGAGAGACCCAGTACTTC. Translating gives CAGSGGAGETQYF.

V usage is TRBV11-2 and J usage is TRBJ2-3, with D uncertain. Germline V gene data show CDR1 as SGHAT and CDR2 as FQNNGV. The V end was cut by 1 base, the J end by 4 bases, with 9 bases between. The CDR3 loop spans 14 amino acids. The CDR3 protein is CASSLVLGPDTQYF. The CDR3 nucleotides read TGTGCCAGCAGCTTAGTTCTAGGGCCAGATACGCAGTATTTT.

CDR3 sequence reads: CASSLIRGGYNEQFF. CDR3 nucleotides: TGTGCCAGCAGCTTAATCCGGGGGGGTTACAATGAGCAGTTCTTC. The J gene is TRBJ2-1, the V gene TRBV11-2, with 8 bases fitting TRBD2. Trimming at V came to 2 bases and at J to 4 bases, leaving 4 bases not matched to a gene. The CDR3 spans 15 residues. Germline V gene data show CDR1 as SGHAT and CDR2 as FQNNGV.

CDR3 sequence (DNA): TGTGCCAGCACCACTACGACAGGGAACACCGGGGAGCTGTTTTTT. It encodes CASTTTTGNTGELFF. This chain uses TRBV6-6 with TRBJ2-2, with D possibly being TRBD1 (6 bases). Trimming pared 7 bases from V and 1 base from J, leaving 13 bases between. The CDR3 spans 15 residues. CDR1 is MNHNY and CDR2 is SVGAGI in the germline V gene (reference sequence).

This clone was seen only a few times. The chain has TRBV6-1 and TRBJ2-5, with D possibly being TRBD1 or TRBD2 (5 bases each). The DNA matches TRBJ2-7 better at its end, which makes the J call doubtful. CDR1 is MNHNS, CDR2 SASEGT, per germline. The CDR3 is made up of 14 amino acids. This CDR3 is CASSDRDGSYEQYF. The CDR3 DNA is TGTGCCAGCAGTGATCGGGACGGCTCCTACGAGCAGTACTTC.

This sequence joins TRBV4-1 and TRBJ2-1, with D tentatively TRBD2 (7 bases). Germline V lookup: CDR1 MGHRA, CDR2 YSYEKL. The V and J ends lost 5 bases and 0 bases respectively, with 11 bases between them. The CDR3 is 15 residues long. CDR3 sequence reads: CASSLAGASYNEQFF. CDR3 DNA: TGCGCCAGCAGCTTGGCGGGGGCCTCCTACAATGAGCAGTTCTTC.

CDR3 sequence: CASSPTETNTEAFF. DNA of the CDR3: TGTGCCAGCAGTCCCACGGAGACGAACACTGAAGCTTTCTTT. The chain carries TRBV6-5 and TRBJ1-1, with D unclear. Trimming took 5 bases from V and 1 from J, leaving 11 bases between them. CDR1 and CDR2 (germline): MNHEY, SVGAGI. The CDR3 has 14 amino acids.

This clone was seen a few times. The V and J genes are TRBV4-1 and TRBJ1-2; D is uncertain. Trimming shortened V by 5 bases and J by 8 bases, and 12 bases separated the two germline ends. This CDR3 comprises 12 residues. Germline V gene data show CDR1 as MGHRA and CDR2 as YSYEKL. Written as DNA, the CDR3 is TGCGCCAGCAGCGACCCGCCCTTCGGCTACACCTTC. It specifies CASSDPPFGYTF.

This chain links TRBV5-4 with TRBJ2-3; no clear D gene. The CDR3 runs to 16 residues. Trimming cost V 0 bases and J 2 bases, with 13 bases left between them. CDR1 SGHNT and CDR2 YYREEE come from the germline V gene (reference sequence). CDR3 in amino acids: CASSLGQVRSTDTQYF. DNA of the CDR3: TGTGCCAGCAGCTTGGGGCAGGTTCGGTCCACAGATACGCAGTATTTT.

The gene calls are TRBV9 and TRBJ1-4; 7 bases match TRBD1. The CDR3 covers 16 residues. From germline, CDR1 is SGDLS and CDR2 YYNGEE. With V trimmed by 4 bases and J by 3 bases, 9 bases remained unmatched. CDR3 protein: CASSPGRGLANEKLFF. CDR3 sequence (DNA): TGTGCCAGCAGCCCCGGGAGGGGGCTTGCTAATGAAAAACTGTTTTTT.

CDR3 loop: CASSGTGARTEAFF. CDR3 nucleotide sequence: TGTGCCAGCAGCGGGACAGGGGCGAGGACTGAAGCTTTCTTT. The rearrangement joins TRBV9 to TRBJ1-1; 9 bases are a match to TRBD1. The V gene end was trimmed by 3 bases and the J gene end by 5 bases; junction bases not matched to a gene: 5. This CDR3 is built from 14 residues. In germline, CDR1 is SGDLS, CDR2 YYNGEE.

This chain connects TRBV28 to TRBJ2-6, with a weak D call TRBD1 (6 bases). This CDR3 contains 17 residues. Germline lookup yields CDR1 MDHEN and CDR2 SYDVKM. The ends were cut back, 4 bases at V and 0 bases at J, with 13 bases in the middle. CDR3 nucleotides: TGTGCCAGCAGTTCTCAAACAGGGATCTCTGGGGCCAACGTCCTGACTTTC. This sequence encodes CASSSQTGISGANVLTF.

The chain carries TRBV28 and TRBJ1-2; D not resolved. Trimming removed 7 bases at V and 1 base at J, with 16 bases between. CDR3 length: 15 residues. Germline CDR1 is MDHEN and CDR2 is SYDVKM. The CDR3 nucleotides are TGTGCCAGCACCTCCCGGGGAGGAGGTAACTATGGCTACACCTTC. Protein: CASTSRGGGNYGYTF.

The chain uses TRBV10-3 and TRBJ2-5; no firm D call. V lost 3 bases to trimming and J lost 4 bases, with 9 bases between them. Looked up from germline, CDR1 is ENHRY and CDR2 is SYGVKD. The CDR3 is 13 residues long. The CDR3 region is CAISDPPLETQYF. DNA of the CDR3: TGTGCCATCAGTGACCCCCCACTAGAGACCCAGTACTTC.

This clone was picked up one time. The CDR3 region has the DNA TGTGCCAGCAGTATACAGGGGACGATCTTAAATTCACCCCTCCACTTT. As protein: CASSIQGTILNSPLHF. The V gene is TRBV2, the J gene TRBJ1-6; TRBD1 agrees at 7 bases. Losses at the gene ends were 5 bases for V and 7 bases for J; bases not matched to a gene: 11. In germline, CDR1 is SNHLY, CDR2 FYNNEI. There are 16 residues in the CDR3. Full variable domain (remainder filled in from reference TRBV2 and TRBJ1-6): EPEVTQTPSHQVTQMGQEVILRCVPISNHLYFYWYRQILGQKVEFLVSFYNNEISEKSEIFDDQFSVERPDGSNFTLKIRSTKLEDSAMYFCASSIQGTILNSPLHFGNGTRLTVT.

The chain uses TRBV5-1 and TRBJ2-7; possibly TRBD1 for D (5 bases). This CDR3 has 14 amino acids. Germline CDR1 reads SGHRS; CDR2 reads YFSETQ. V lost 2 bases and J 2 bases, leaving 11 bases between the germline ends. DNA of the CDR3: TGCGCCAGCAGCTTAGCAACAGGCACCTACGAGCAGTACTTC. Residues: CASSLATGTYEQYF.

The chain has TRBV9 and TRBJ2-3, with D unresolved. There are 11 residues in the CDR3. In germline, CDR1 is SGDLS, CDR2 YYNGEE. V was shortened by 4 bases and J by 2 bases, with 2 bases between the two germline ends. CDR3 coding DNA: TGTGCCAGCAGCTACACAGATACGCAGTATTTT. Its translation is CASSYTDTQYF.

The CDR3 nucleotides read TGTGCCAGCAGCGTAGTAGGGGCCGGGGTCTACGAGCAGTACTTC. This translates into CASSVVGAGVYEQYF. V usage is TRBV9 and J usage is TRBJ2-7; D could derive from TRBD1 or TRBD2 (5 bases each). This CDR3 spans 15 amino acids. Per germline, CDR1 SGDLS and CDR2 YYNGEE. The V end was cut by 0 bases, the J end by 3 bases, with 13 bases between.